The subject of this entry is one T cell receptor (beta chain). What it recognizes is unknown. The Oncomine TCR Beta short-read assay sequenced DNA from cultured CD4+ T cells. MiXCR was run by TCRdb on the PCR reads, yielding one entry per CDR3 protein. The sample has about 20,000 distinct CDR3 sequences, 66% seen once; the top ten hold about 3.7%. The CDR3 sequence is 15 residues long. The V and J ends lost 4 bases and 0 bases respectively, with 9 bases between them. Germline loops: CDR1 KGHDR, CDR2 SFDVKD. This entry is derived from a study of vaccination and CD4 T cells after COVID-19. In the study overall: Cellular stimulation was performed using overlapping spike peptides derived from SARS-CoV-2, HCoV-NL63, HCoV-OC43 and HCoV-229E.

The sample's treatment: roughly 10-day PBMC culture with coronavirus spike peptide pools or control peptides (ViraFEST assay). Peptide pools at roughly 11 ug/ml, together with around 10 IU/ml IL-2, were added to cultures of approximately 1.9 million PBMCs per well. Study observations and caveats: For convalescent patients, 304 of the 307 vaccine-specific clones analyzed were classified as spike mono-reactive.

What was sequenced was CD4+ T cells from blood, cultured in vitro. The receptor was isolated from a human donor who had recovered from COVID-19. The V gene is TRBV24-1, the J gene TRBJ2-1, with no clear D. The CDR3 sequence: CATSEGLSSYNEQFF. The CDR3 nucleotides are TGTGCCACCAGTGAGGGCCTAAGCTCCTACAATGAGCAGTTCTTC.